This T cell receptor (beta chain) emerged from a study of T cell repertoires in cytomegalovirus infection. In the case of this clonotype: Its antigen is currently unknown.

Via MiXCR, TCRdb re-called the reads, giving one row per CDR3 protein. The data contain a few hundred thousand distinct CDR3 sequences, under 45% of them singletons. The sequenced sample was cultured PBMCs, obtained from culture after CMV antigen stimulation. The clonotype originates from a human donor in good health (CMV status not recorded). Some clones in this sample may be carry-over from other donors' samples.

The CDR3 DNA reads as TGTGCCAGCAGTGAACCCGTGGGAAGCTCCTACGAGCAGTACTTC. Its translation is CASSEPVGSSYEQYF. This chain uses TRBV2 with TRBJ2-7; D not certain. The V gene's germline CDR1 is SNHLY and CDR2 FYNNEI. The CDR3 has 15 residues. V dropped 2 bases and J dropped 0 bases, with 11 bases sitting between them.